The following is a TCR beta chain sequence with its context. Per the original data handling: Reference gene primer amplification in the assay estimated nucleated cell counts. Here immunoSEQ multiplex PCR was the method, and the copy in TCRdb shows in-frame clones only, minus some. The V and J calls and clone size were taken over from that table, and D and trimming were inferred from the DNA. Among about 73,000 clones listed, 82% were seen once. V trimming: 4 bases; J trimming: 6 bases; junction bases outside the gene matches: 14. This CDR3 spans 18 amino acids. The germline gives CDR1 LGHDT, CDR2 YNNKEL (reference sequence). The data were taken from a study of blood T cell repertoires in COVID-19. Whole-study context: Samples taken during acute and convalescent COVID-19 were collected in the United States, Italy and Spain. PBMCs, B-cell-depleted T cells, or T cells provided the cDNA or gDNA that made up the material.

The chain employs TRBV3-1 (or the pseudogene TRBV3-2) and TRBJ2-1; 11 positions agree with TRBD2. The sequencing input was peripheral blood. The sequence was collected from a woman aged 60 to 75 with acute or convalescent COVID-19. The CDR3 sequence: CASSPVISLAGARNEQFF. The DNA for the CDR3 is TGTGCCAGCAGCCCAGTGATTTCACTAGCGGGAGCGCGCAATGAGCAGTTCTTC.